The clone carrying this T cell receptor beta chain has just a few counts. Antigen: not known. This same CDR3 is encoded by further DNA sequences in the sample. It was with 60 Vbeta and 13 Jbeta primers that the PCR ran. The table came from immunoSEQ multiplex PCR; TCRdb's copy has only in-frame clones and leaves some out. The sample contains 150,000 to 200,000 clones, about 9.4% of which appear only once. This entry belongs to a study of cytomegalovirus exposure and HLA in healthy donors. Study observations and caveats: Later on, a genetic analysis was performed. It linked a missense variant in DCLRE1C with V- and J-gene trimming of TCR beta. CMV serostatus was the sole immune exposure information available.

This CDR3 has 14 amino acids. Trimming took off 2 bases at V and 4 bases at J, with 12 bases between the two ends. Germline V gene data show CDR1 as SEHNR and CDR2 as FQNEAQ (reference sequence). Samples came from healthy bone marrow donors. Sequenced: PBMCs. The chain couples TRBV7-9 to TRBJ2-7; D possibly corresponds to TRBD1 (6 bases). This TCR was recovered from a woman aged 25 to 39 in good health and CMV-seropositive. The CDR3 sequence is CASSLTGSSYEQYF. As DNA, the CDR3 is TGTGCCAGCAGCTTAACAGGGTCTTCTTACGAGCAGTACTTC.